The TCR beta chain described here comes from a study of T cells in Graves' hyperthyroidism and ophthalmopathy. The study, taken as a whole, reports: Most clonotypes that expanded in the thyroid above 0.001 also showed up in blood.

Used for diagnoses were clinical symptoms, serum thyroxine and TRAb, thyroid ultrasound and orbital computed tomography. RNA transcripts gave rise to amplified TCR beta CDR3 regions. TCR CDR3 underwent first-round RT-PCR with the HTBI primer set. MiXCR, run by TCRdb on the multiplex PCR reads, gives a single entry per CDR3 protein. Found here are roughly 570,000 distinct CDR3 sequences, about 43% of them singletons; the top ten hold 19%. As concerns this clonotype: The antigen remains unidentified. One junction end disagrees with the germline gene, perhaps due to a read error.

The CDR3 loop spans 13 amino acids. Germline V gives CDR1 SNHLY, CDR2 FYNNEI. Sequencing was performed on peripheral blood or thyroid tissue (not recorded which). The chain couples TRBV2 to TRBJ2-6; D is possibly TRBD1 (5 bases). The receptor was isolated from an adult woman with Graves' disease, either hyperthyroidism or ophthalmopathy (not recorded which). Written as DNA, the CDR3 is TGTGCCAGCAGTGACTCAGGGTCGGCCACTGAAGCTTTC. Protein product: CASSDSGSATEAF.